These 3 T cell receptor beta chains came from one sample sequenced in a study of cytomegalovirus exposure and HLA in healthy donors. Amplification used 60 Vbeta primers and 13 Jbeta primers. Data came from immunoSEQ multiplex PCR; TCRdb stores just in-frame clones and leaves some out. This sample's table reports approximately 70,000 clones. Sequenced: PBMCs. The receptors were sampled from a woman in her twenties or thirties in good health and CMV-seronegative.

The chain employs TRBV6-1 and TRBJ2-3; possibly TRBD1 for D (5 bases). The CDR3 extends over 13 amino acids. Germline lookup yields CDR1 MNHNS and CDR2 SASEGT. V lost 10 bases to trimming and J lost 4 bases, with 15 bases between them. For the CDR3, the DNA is TGTGCCACCTCCTCCAGGGCGGCAGATACGCAGTATTTT. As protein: CATSSRAADTQYF.

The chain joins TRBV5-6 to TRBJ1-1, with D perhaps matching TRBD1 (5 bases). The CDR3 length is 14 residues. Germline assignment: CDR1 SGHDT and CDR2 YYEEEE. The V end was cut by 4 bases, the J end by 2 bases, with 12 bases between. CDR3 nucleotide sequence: TGTGCCAGCAGCCTGCGGGGGGGAAACACTGAAGCTTTCTTT. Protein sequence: CASSLRGGNTEAFF.

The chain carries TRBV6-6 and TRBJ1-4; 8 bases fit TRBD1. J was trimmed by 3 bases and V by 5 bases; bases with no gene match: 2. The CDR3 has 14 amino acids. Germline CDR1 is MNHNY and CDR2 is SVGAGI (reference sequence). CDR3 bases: TGTGCCAGCAGTACAGGGGGATCTAATGAAAAACTGTTTTTT. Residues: CASSTGGSNEKLFF.